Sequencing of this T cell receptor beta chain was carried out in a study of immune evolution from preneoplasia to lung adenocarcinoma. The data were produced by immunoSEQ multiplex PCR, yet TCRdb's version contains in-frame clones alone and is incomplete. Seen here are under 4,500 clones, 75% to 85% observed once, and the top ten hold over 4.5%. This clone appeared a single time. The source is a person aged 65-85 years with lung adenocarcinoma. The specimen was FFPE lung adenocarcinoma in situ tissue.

CDR3 in DNA: TGTGCCAGCAGTTTGACGGGTCCTTCCTACGAGCAGTACTTC. Its translation is CASSLTGPSYEQYF. The V call is TRBV28, the J call TRBJ2-7; D call uncertain. V gave up 3 bases and J gave up 1 base, with 10 bases separating them. This CDR3 spans 14 amino acids. Germline values: CDR1 MDHEN, CDR2 SYDVKM.